This entry describes one T cell receptor beta chain. Its binding antigen is unknown. The sample holds no much larger clone one base away, and base qualities are not on file. This record belongs to a study of technical replicates of blood from a few donors (dated by TCRdb to 2017 to 2019). The germline V gene encodes CDR1 SGDLS and CDR2 YYNGEE. The cysteine opens and the phenylalanine closes a CDR3 of 12 amino acids. Of the read, only the CDR3 DNA is kept; its 36 bases are in frame from base 1. V sheds 0 bases and J sheds 10 bases, leaving 10 bases between their ends. The library was built by means of the immunoSEQ multiplex PCR assay. The source is immuneACCESS, and TCRdb retained only in-frame sequences with V and J called. Part of the clones is not carried over; for the studies checked, unresolved V genes explain less than half of this, and the remainder is unexplained. This sample gives roughly 65,000 clones in total; about 90% of them show up just once. The ten biggest clones cover approximately 4.8% of the sample.

This clonotype was sampled from a human donor in good health. Some clones in this sample may be carry-over from other donors' samples. Material for sequencing was PBMCs. The chain uses TRBV9 and TRBJ1-1; possibly the D gene is TRBD1, per 5 matching bases. The CDR3 corresponds to CASSVEWGGAFF. The sequenced DNA: TGTGCCAGCAGCGTAGAGTGGGGGGGAGCTTTCTTT.